This T cell receptor beta chain appears in the sequencing data of a study of siplizumab effects on memory and regulatory T cells. Study-wide points: Apparently key alloresponse contributors, naive T cells also seemed more diverse than memory cells. For siplizumab cultures, the suppressive function of their proliferating Tregs was not confirmed.

As concerns this clone: Its cognate antigen is unknown.

Per germline, CDR1 GTSNPN and CDR2 SVGIG (reference sequence). V gave up 0 bases and J gave up 4 bases, with 9 bases separating them. The CDR3 is 13 amino acids. Repertoires were generated with immunoSEQ multiplex PCR, while TCRdb's copy carries only in-frame clones and drops some. The sample yields about 120,000 clones, roughly 94% seen once. The clonotype was recovered from a human donor in good health. What was sequenced was non-Treg CD4+ T cells sorted from blood. The gene calls are TRBV30 and TRBJ1-2; D is unresolved. The CDR3 DNA reads TGTGCCTGGAGTGTTGTTTGGAGCTATGGCTACACCTTC. It is translated as CAWSVVWSYGYTF.